This TCR beta chain was observed in a study of T cells in Graves' hyperthyroidism and ophthalmopathy (dated by TCRdb to the late 2010s). About the full investigation: Peripheral blood was collected at initial diagnosis, before any treatment. To identify TCR V-J signatures that set the groups apart, the researchers used a discovery cohort of about a hundred patients, made up of some 41 with Graves' ophthalmopathy and some 56 with stable Graves' hyperthyroidism. An independent validation cohort of under 20 hyperthyroidism patients and about 15 patients who later progressed to ophthalmopathy tested prospective prediction of ophthalmopathy. The roughly 90 discovery patients were divided at random into training and test sets in a 7:3 ratio. The study also compared thyroid tissue and blood T-cell repertoires from about six Graves' hyperthyroidism patients. Following sampling, methimazole starting at 30 mg daily was given to hyperthyroidism patients, and high-dose intravenous methylprednisolone was given to ophthalmopathy patients. The paper describes TCR Vbeta CDR3 sequencing of around 130 peripheral blood samples, made up of 43 ophthalmopathy patients, 70 to 75 hyperthyroidism patients and approximately 17 progressor patients.

General findings and caveats noted by the study authors: Blood samples also contained most of the expanded thyroid clonotypes (frequency above 0.001), which suggests that blood repertoires may reflect thyroid immune responses. During validation, the model predicted progression to ophthalmopathy a median of approximately six months ahead of onset, with just under 71% sensitivity and 72.22% specificity. Sample size was not statistically predetermined, and blinding of investigators to group allocation was not performed. Ophthalmopathy was separated from stable hyperthyroidism by a 13 V-J signature model, with around 88% sensitivity and about 81% specificity obtained in cross-validation and 80%/75% obtained in testing.

From the germline V gene (reference sequence), CDR1 is SSHAT and CDR2 is FNYEAQ. The CDR3 runs 14 residues from the cysteine to the phenylalanine. Only CDR3 DNA is held: 42 bases, read in frame from base 1. Moderately to severely active disease, a Clinical Activity Score of at least 3, a NOSPECS grade of at least 4, and a duration under 3 months were present in ophthalmopathy patients. Patients with uncontrolled infections, other autoimmune diseases, pregnancy or lactation were excluded. Clinical symptoms, serum thyroxine and TRAb, thyroid ultrasound, and orbital computed tomography formed the basis for the diagnoses. PBMCs were isolated from about 10 ml of fresh peripheral blood by Ficoll-Paque density gradient centrifugation. Total RNA was extracted with Trizol reagent, and quality was checked on an Agilent 2100 Bioanalyzer. Amplification of TCR beta CDR3 regions was carried out from RNA transcripts. The TCR CDR3 was subjected to a first round of RT-PCR using the HTBI primer set and the Qiagen OneStep RT-PCR kit. Libraries were constructed in a second round of multiplex PCR, after which size selection and purification were carried out. Sequencing of the libraries was done on an Illumina HiSeq2000 using paired-end 100 bp reads. As for the authors' bioinformatics: SOAPnuke was used to process the raw data, with reads discarded if the reads contained adapters or uncalled bases, had a mean Phred below 15, or lacked an exact constant-primer or identifier match. COPE v1.2.5 was used to merge high-quality paired reads, and clonotypes were defined as unique nucleotide sequences. MiTCR v1.1 was used to align clonotypes to the IMGT TRBV, TRBD and TRBJ reference segments. The analysis included only V-J combinations with a frequency above 0.0001, which together covered 99.2% of the repertoires. The TCS score was defined as the ratio of F50 (clonal expansion) to E x V (chaos), calculated using BLOSUM62-based TCRdist between CDR3 peptides within each V-J. Welch's t-statistics and random forest reduced 500 to 550 V-J features to under 15, which were used in a naive Bayes classifier (R e1071). TCRdb cleaned the public reads at Q25 with fastp, built clones with MiXCR and kept in-frame beta chains. Records with the same CDR3 protein are collapsed into one entry carrying the most frequent genes and DNA. These V and J calls originate from TCRdb's pipeline instead of the authors' own analysis. The sample records about 480,000 distinct CDR3 sequences, less than 25% of which are singletons. The top ten constitute about 11% of the sample.

This clonotype was detected ten times or more. The clone's antigen remains unknown. A junction end diverges from the germline sequence, so it may reflect a read error. The rearranged chain carries TRBV7-7 and TRBJ2-5; 11 bases in the junction line up with TRBD2. Source material: blood. The clonotype comes from a woman in her twenties or thirties with Graves' ophthalmopathy. The CDR3 region has the sequence CASSLLAGVETQYF. The DNA reads TGTGCTAGCAGCTTACTAGCGGGGGTAGAGACCCAGTACTTC.